This record concerns one T cell receptor beta chain sequence. Its antigen is as yet unknown. TCRdb re-called the reads with MiXCR, one entry per CDR3 protein. Among tens of thousands of distinct CDR3 sequences listed, 15% to 25% were seen once. Germline V gene data show CDR1 as SGHDT and CDR2 as YYEEEE. V dropped 6 bases and J dropped 0 bases, with 16 bases sitting between them. The CDR3 has 15 amino acids. This record comes from a study of T cell repertoires in cytomegalovirus infection. Here the sequenced sample was CD8+ T cells from cultured PBMCs, taken from culture after CMV antigen stimulation. V usage is TRBV5-6 and J usage is TRBJ2-7; D unclear. This TCR was recovered from a human donor in good health (CMV status not recorded). Some clones in this sample may be carry-over from other donors' samples. Here the CDR3 DNA reads TGTGCCAGCAACAAAGCCTCGAGGAGCTCCTACGAGCAGTACTTC. Its translation: CASNKASRSSYEQYF.